These 5 T cell receptor beta chains were all obtained from the same sample, sequenced in a study of T-cell reconstitution after alpha-beta-depleted transplantation in children. TCRbeta library preparation incorporated unique molecular identifiers. TCRdb re-derived calls from the PCR reads in MiXCR, one entry per CDR3 protein. Of about 540,000 distinct CDR3 sequences in the sample, about 18% were seen once. This specimen was PBMCs from the stem cell graft donor, taken from the stem cell graft. All receptors come from a human donor who donated a stem cell graft to a child with acute lymphoblastic leukemia.

As DNA, the CDR3 is TGTGCCAGCAGCGTAGGGGCGTTTAGTGAGCAGTTCTTC. Its translation: CASSVGAFSEQFF. This chain joins TRBV9 and TRBJ2-1; D is ambiguous. This CDR3 is built from 13 residues. V dropped 0 bases and J dropped 9 bases, with 10 bases sitting between them. Germline CDR1 and CDR2: SGDLS and YYNGEE.

This chain uses TRBV9 with TRBJ2-7; tentatively, D is TRBD1 or TRBD2 (5 bases each). In germline, CDR1 is SGDLS, CDR2 YYNGEE. Trimming cost V 0 bases and J 4 bases, with 17 bases left between them. The length of the CDR3 is 16 residues. In DNA, the CDR3 is TGTGCCAGCAGCGTAGCGGCAGGGACCCTAACATACGAGCAGTACTTC. Amino acids: CASSVAAGTLTYEQYF.

J is TRBJ2-7 and V is TRBV6-1; D not certain. The CDR3 totals 13 residues. Per germline, CDR1 MNHNS and CDR2 SASEGT. The V gene lost 3 bases and the J gene lost 6 bases, with 12 bases spanning the gap. Here the CDR3 reads CASSEMTRLEQYF. The DNA of the CDR3 is TGTGCCAGCAGTGAGATGACGAGGCTCGAGCAGTACTTC.

This clonotype occurred a few times. The rearrangement joins TRBV13 to TRBJ1-1; D remains unclear. Trimming pared 0 bases from V and 4 bases from J, leaving 18 bases between. The CDR3 runs 17 residues. Germline-derived CDR1 and CDR2 are PRHDT and FYEKMQ (reference sequence). This CDR3 reads CASSLGQSSGQTTEAFF. The CDR3 DNA reads as TGTGCCAGCAGCTTAGGCCAAAGCTCAGGTCAGACCACTGAAGCTTTCTTT.

This clonotype was counted between two and nine times. The chain carries TRBV12-3 or TRBV12-4 and TRBJ1-5, with D possibly being TRBD1 (5 bases). The CDR3 sequence is 15 residues long. Trimming took off 6 bases at V and 2 bases at J, with 14 bases between the two ends. CDR3 sequence (DNA): TGTGCCAGCAGCCCTAAGTGGGGGGGCAATCAGCCCCAGCATTTT. It yields the protein CASSPKWGGNQPQHF.